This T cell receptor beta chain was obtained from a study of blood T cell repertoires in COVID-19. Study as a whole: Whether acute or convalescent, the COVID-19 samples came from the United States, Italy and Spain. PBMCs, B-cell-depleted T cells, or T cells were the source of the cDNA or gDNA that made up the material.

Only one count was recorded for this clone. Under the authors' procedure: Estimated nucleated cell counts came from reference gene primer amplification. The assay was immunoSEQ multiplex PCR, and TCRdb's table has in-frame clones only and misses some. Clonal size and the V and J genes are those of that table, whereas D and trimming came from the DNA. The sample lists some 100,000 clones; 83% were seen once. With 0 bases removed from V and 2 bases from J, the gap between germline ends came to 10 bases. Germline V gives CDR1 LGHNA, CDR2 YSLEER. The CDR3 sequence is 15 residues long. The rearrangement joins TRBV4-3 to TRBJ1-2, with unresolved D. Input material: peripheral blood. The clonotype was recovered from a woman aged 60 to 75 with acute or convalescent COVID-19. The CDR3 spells CASSQDSKANYGYTF. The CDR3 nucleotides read TGCGCCAGCAGCCAAGATAGCAAGGCAAACTATGGCTACACCTTC.